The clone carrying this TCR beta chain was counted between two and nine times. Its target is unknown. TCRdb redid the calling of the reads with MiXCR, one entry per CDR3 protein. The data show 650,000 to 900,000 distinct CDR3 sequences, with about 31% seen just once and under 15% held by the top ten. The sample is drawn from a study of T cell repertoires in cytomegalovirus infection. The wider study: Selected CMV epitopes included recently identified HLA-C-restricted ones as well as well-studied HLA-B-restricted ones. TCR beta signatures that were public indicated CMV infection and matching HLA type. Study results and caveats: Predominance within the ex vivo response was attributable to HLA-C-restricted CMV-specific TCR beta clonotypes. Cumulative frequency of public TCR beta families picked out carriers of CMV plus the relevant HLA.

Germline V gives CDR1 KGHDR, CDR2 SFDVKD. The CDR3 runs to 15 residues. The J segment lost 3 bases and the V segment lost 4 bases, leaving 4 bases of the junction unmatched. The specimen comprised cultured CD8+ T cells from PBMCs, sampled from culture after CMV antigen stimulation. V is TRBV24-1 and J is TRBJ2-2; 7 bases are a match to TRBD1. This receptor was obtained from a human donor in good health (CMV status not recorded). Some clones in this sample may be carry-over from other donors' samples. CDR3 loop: CATSDSDRDTGELFF. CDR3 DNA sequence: TGTGCCACCAGTGACTCCGACAGGGACACCGGGGAGCTGTTTTTT.